These 8 T cell receptor beta chains were all obtained from the same sample, sequenced in a study of response to subunit inactivated influenza vaccine. TCRdb itself ran the RT-PCR reads through MiXCR, one entry per CDR3 protein. The table records over 400,000 distinct CDR3 sequences, 10% to 15% of them present only once. This specimen consisted of PBMCs from blood, obtained 45 days after vaccination. Receptor source: a man over 45 who received an inactivated influenza vaccine.

This clonotype occurred a few times. The rearrangement joins TRBV27 to TRBJ2-7, with D perhaps matching TRBD1 (6 bases). V lost 6 bases and J 0 bases, leaving 21 bases between the germline ends. This CDR3 is 17 amino acids long. The germline V gene has CDR1 MNHEY and CDR2 SMNVEV (reference sequence). The CDR3 DNA reads TGTGCCAGCAGACCCCTATCACGGGACATACACTCCTACGAGCAGTACTTC. It codes for CASRPLSRDIHSYEQYF.

This clonotype showed up just once. The J gene is TRBJ2-7, the V gene TRBV3-1, with D tentatively TRBD1 (5 bases). Deletions cut 3 bases from V and 2 bases from J, with 11 bases between. CDR3 length: 14 residues. Germline V gene lookup returns CDR1 LGHDT and CDR2 YNNKEL (reference sequence). The CDR3 sequence is CASSHPGSAYEQYF. The CDR3 bases are TGTGCCAGCAGCCACCCAGGGTCGGCCTACGAGCAGTACTTC.

The chain has TRBV18 and TRBJ2-4; no reliable D call. Germline CDR1 is KGHSH and CDR2 is LQKENI. The germline V and J ends were trimmed by 3 bases and 6 bases, with 9 bases remaining between them. This CDR3 contains 13 residues. CDR3 loop: CASSPRSINIQYF. The CDR3 bases are TGTGCCAGCTCACCTCGATCGATAAACATTCAGTACTTC.

This clonotype was counted ten times or more. The chain carries TRBV12-3 or TRBV12-4 and TRBJ1-5, with a possible D match to TRBD1 (5 bases). This CDR3 contains 12 residues. Trimming removed 10 bases at V and 4 bases at J, with 11 bases between. CDR3 sequence (DNA): TGTGCCACTACCGAGGGGAATCAGCCCCAGCATTTT. It encodes CATTEGNQPQHF.

In this sample, this clonotype turned up a few times. The chain employs TRBV11-1 and TRBJ2-5; 14 bases are a match to TRBD2. This CDR3 contains 16 residues. With 5 bases clipped from V and 5 bases from J, the junction kept 7 bases outside the gene matches. Germline values: CDR1 SGHAT, CDR2 FQDESV (reference sequence). The CDR3 region is CASSLRLAGGQETQYF. CDR3 coding DNA: TGTGCCAGCAGCCTCAGACTAGCGGGAGGGCAGGAGACCCAGTACTTC.

Notes on this clonotype: Germline is not matched at one junction end, which may reflect a read error. The V and J genes are TRBV4-3 and TRBJ2-5, with D perhaps TRBD2 (6 bases). The CDR3 spans 14 residues. Germline V gene lookup returns CDR1 LGHNA and CDR2 YSLEER. The CDR3 region is CSSSQVRGQETQYF. DNA of the CDR3: TGCTCCAGCAGCCAAGTGCGGGGCCAAGAGACCCAGTACTTC.

This clonotype appeared a few times. V is TRBV11-2 and J is TRBJ2-5; possibly TRBD2 for D (5 bases). The germline V and J ends were trimmed by 2 bases and 5 bases, with 12 bases remaining between them. Germline CDR1 and CDR2: SGHAT and FQNNGV. The CDR3 length is 14 residues. This CDR3 reads CASSLLANPETQYF. CDR3 bases: TGTGCCAGCAGCTTACTAGCAAATCCGGAGACCCAGTACTTC. The full variable domain, with the rest looked up from reference TRBV11-2 and TRBJ2-5, is EAGVAQSPRYKIIEKRQSVAFWCNPISGHATLYWYQQILGQGPKLLIQFQNNGVVDDSQLPKDRFSAERLKGVDSTLKIQPAKLEDSAVYLCASSLLANPETQYFGPGTRLLVL.

This clonotype was detected many times. The J gene is TRBJ2-3, the V gene TRBV24-1; 9 bases agree with TRBD2. Germline V lookup: CDR1 KGHDR, CDR2 SFDVKD. This CDR3 region has 17 residues. The V and J ends lost 1 base and 2 bases, in that order; junction bases with no gene match: 6. CDR3 DNA: TGTGCCACCAGTGATTTCACGACTAGCGGAGTCACAGATACGCAGTATTTT. Residues: CATSDFTTSGVTDTQYF.